This T cell receptor (beta chain) emerged from a study of graft-versus-host responses after intestinal transplantation. Study-level information: Each patient got anti-thymocyte globulin induction, then tacrolimus and steroids for around three years.

Regarding the study as a whole: In patients with graft-donor T cell macrochimerism, allograft graft-versus-host to host-versus-graft clonal ratios were high. The marrow of recipients harbored GvH clones, and ileum or blood showed some of them first.

CDR3 size: 16 residues. V was pared by 3 bases and J by 0 bases, with 12 bases between. Germline-derived CDR1 and CDR2 are SGHVS and FNYEAQ. TCRdb's table, derived via immunoSEQ multiplex PCR, lists solely in-frame clones and lacks some. The table records tens of thousands of clones, over 90% of them present only once. As to this clone: Its antigen is still unknown.

The material sequenced was unstimulated CD4+ T cells sorted from spleen or lymph node cells, taken before transplant. The rearrangement links TRBV7-6 to TRBJ2-1; D remains ambiguous. This receptor was taken from a human donor who was the organ donor for an intestinal transplant. CDR3 loop: CASSFRSASSYNEQFF. Written as DNA, the CDR3 is TGTGCCAGCAGCTTCAGGAGCGCGAGCTCCTACAATGAGCAGTTCTTC.